This section outlines one T cell receptor beta chain sequence together with its context. No antigen is known for it. A much larger clone is a single base away; this may be a read error. This record belongs to a study of neurological immune-mediated disorders. V was pared by 3 bases and J by 8 bases, with 10 bases between. This CDR3 contains 12 residues. It was by 5'RACE with 10-nucleotide random UMIs that the cDNA was made. TCRdb processed the 5' RACE reads anew with MiXCR; each CDR3 protein has one entry. The sample lists tens of thousands of distinct CDR3 sequences, about 2.3% occurring once. 2 million unsorted PBMCs were stored in RNAlater at -80 °C before RNA extraction. The study's findings and limits: Grouping of repertoires by phylogeny put those of 18 of 34 multiple sclerosis patients into a single related-CDR3 cluster, a possible signature. Across subjects, expanded clones had no CDR3 amino acid sequences in common, pointing to private repertoires in all groups.

The V call is TRBV12-3 or TRBV12-4, the J call TRBJ1-2; D is unclear. Sequencing used PBMCs. The source is a man aged 45-65 years with multiple sclerosis. CDR3 nucleotides: TGTGCCAGCAGTTTCCAGGCTGCGGGCTACACCTTC. This translates into CASSFQAAGYTF.